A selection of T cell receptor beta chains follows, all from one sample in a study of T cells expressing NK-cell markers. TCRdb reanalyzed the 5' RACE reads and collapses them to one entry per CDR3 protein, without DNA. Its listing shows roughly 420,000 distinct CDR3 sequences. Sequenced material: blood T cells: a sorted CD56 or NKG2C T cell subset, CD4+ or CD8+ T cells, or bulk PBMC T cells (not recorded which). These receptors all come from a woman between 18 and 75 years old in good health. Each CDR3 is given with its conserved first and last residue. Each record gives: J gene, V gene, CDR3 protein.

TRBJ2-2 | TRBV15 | CATRGMLTAGELFF
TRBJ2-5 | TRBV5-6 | CASSLNGRAQETQYF
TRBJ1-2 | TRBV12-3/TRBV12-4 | CASRFTGNYGYTF
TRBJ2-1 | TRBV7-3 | CASSPGRGSIRGEQFF
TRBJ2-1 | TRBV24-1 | CATSLRFNEQFF
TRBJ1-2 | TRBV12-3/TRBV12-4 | CASSFFTGGFLFF
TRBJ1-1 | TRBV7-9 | CASSSGAGWAEAFF
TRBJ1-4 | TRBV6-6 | CASSFPTDEKLFF
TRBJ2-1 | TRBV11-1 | CASSLAVYEQFF
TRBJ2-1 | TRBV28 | CASSPLAVTSSYNEQFF
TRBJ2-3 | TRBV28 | CASSMTSSSTDTQYF
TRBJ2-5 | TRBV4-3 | CASSQEWEGRETQYF
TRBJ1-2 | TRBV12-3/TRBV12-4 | CASSLTGFTYGYTF
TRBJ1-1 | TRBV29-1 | CSVQPLTLNTEAFF
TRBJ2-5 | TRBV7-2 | CASSLGGWETQYF
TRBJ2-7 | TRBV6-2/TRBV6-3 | CASLDWTYEQYF
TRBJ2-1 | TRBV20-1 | CSARLAKRGEQFF
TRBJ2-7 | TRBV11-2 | CASSLGGQGNHEQYF
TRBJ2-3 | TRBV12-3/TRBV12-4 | CASRREVGPGPGDTQYF
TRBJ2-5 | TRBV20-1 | CSARGDRVQETQYF
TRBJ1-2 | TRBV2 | CASSGTGEYGYTF
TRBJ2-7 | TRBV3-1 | CASSHIGHEQYF
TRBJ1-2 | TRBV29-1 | CSVGLLVLTGRPVGYTF
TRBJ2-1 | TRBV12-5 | CASGEDRGYYNEQFF
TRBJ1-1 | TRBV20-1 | CSAHVTANTEAFF
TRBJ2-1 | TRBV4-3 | CASSKEGASRGNEQFF
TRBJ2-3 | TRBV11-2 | CASSLVRVEDTQYF
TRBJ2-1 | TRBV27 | CACYTYNEQFF
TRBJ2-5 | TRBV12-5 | CASGLGTSGLSETQYF
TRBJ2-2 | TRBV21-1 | CASSSATVSNTGELFF
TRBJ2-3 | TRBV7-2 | CASSLGRTSSHTQYF
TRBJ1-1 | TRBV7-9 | CASSLAGTANTEAFF
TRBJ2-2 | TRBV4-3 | CASSQTQRGTGELFF
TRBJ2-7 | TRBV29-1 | CSVVGAPSYEQYF
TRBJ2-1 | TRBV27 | CASNGLHEQFF
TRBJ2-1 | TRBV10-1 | CASRAILAGGMGDEQFF
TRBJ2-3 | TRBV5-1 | CASSLGQGSTDTQYF